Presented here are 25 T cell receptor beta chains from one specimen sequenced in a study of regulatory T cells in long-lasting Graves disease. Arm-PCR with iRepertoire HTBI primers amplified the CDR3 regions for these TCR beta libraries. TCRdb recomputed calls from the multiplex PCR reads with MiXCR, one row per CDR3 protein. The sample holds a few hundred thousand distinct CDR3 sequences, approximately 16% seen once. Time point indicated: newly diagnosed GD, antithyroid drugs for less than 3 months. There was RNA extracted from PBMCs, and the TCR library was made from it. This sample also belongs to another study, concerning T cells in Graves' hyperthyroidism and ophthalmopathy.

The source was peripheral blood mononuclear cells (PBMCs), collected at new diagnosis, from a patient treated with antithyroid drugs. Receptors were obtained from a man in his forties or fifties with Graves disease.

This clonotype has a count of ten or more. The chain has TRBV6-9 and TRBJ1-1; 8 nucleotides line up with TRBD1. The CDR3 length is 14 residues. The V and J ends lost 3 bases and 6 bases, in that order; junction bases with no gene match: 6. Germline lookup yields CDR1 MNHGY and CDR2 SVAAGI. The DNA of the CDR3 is TGTGCCAGCAGTTACCAGGGGGCTTATTCTGAAGCTTTCTTT. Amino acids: CASSYQGAYSEAFF.

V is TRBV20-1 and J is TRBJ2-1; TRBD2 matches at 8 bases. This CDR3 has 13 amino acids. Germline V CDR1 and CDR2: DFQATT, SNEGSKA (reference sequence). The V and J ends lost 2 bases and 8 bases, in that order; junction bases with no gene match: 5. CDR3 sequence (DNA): TGCAGTGCTAGACCGGGGGGGCGGGATGAGCAGTTCTTC. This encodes CSARPGGRDEQFF.

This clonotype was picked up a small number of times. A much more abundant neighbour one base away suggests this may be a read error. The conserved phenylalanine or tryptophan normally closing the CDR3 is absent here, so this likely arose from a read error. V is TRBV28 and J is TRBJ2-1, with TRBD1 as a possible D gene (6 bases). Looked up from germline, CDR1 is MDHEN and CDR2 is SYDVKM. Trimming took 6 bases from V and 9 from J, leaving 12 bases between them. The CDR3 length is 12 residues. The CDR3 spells CASRPTGREQFL. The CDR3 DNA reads TGTGCCAGCAGACCCACAGGGCGTGAGCAGTTCCTC.

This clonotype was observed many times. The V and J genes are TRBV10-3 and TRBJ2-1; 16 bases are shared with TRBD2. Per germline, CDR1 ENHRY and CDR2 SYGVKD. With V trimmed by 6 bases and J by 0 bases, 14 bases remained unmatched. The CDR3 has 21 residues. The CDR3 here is CAIRTGTSGGAELLSYNEQFF. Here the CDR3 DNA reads TGTGCCATCAGGACGGGGACTAGCGGGGGGGCCGAGTTACTCTCCTACAATGAGCAGTTCTTC.

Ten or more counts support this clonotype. CDR3 protein: CASKGSSGYTF. CDR3 bases: TGTGCCAGCAAGGGAAGCAGCGGCTACACCTTC. This chain links TRBV28 with TRBJ1-2, with D uncertain. This CDR3 region has 11 residues. Germline values: CDR1 MDHEN, CDR2 SYDVKM. Between the trimmed V and J ends, which lost 7 bases and 8 bases, there was a span of 11 bases.

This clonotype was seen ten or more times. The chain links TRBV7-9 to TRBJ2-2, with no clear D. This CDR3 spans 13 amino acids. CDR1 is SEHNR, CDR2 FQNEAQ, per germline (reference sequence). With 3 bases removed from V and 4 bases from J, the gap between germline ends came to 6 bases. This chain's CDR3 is CASSFTSTGELFF. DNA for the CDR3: TGTGCCAGCAGCTTTACTTCCACCGGGGAGCTGTTTTTT.

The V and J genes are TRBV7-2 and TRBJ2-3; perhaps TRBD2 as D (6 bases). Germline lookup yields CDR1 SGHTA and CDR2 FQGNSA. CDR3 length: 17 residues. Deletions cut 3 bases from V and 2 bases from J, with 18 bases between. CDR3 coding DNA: TGTGCCAGCAGCTTCGAAAACGTAGCGGTATACACAGATACGCAGTATTTT. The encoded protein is CASSFENVAVYTDTQYF.

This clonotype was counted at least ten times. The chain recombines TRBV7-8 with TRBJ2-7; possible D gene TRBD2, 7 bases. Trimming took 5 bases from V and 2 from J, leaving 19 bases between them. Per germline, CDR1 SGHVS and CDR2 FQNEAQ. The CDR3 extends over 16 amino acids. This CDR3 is CASSPGFAGATYEQYF. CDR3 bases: TGTGCCAGCAGCCCAGGGTTCGCGGGGGCGACCTACGAGCAGTACTTC.

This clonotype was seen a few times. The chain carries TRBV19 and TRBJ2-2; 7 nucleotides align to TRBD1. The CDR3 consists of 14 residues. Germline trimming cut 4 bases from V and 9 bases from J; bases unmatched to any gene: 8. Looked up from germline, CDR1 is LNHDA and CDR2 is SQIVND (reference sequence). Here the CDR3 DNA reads TGTGCCAGTAGTACCGGACAGGACAGACGGGAGCTGTTTTTT. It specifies CASSTGQDRRELFF.

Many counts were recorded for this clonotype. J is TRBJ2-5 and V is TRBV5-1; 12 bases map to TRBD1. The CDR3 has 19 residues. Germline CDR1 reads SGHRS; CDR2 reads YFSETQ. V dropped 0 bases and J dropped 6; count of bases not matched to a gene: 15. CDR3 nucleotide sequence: TGCGCCAGCAGCTTGGCCGTCCTTCCCGGGACAGGGGGCGCGCAGACCCAGTACTTC. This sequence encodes CASSLAVLPGTGGAQTQYF.

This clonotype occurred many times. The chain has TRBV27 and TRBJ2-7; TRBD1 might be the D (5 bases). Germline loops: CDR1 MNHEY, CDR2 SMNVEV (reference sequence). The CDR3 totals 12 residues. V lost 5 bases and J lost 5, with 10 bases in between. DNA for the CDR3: TGTGCCAGCAGTACCCAGGGCCACGAGCAGTACTTC. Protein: CASSTQGHEQYF.

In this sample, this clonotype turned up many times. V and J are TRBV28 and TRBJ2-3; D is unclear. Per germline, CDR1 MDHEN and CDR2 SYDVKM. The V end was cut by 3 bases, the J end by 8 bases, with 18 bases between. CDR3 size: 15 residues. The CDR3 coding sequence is TGTGCCAGCAGTTTTATCCAGACCCGTCTCGGTACGCAGTATTTT. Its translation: CASSFIQTRLGTQYF.

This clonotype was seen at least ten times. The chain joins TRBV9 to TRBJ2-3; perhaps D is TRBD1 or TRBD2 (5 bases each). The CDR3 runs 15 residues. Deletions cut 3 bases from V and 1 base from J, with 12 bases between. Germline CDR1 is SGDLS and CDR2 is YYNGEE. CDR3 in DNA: TGTGCCAGCAGCGCTCAGAGGGGCGGCACAGATACGCAGTATTTT. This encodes CASSAQRGGTDTQYF.

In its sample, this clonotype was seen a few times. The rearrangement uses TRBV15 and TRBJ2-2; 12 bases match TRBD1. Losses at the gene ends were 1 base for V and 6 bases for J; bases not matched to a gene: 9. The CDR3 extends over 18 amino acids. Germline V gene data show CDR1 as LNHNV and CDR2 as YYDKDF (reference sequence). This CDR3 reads CATSRGQGQGARAGELFF. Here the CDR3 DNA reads TGTGCCACCAGCAGAGGCCAGGGACAGGGGGCAAGGGCCGGGGAGCTGTTTTTT.

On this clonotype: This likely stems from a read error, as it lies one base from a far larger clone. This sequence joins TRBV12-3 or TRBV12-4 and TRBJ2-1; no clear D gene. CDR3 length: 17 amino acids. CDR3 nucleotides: TGTGCCAGCAGTTTCAGGAGTCCCTATGTTCCGTACAATAAGCAGTTCTTC. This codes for CASSFRSPYVPYNKQFF.

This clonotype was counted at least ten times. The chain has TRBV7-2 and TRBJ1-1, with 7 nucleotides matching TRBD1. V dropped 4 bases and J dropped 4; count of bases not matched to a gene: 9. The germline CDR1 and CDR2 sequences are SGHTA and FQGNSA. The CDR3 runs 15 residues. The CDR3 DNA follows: TGTGCCAGCAGCTCGCAAGGGGGCTGGGCCACTGAAGCTTTCTTT. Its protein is CASSSQGGWATEAFF.

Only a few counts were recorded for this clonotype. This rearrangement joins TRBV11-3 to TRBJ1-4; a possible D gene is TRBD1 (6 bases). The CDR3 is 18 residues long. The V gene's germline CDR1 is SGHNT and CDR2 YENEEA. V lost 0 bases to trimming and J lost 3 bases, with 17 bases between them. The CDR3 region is CASSLDPAGAPANEKLFF. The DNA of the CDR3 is TGTGCCAGCAGCTTAGATCCGGCAGGGGCGCCGGCTAATGAAAAACTGTTTTTT.

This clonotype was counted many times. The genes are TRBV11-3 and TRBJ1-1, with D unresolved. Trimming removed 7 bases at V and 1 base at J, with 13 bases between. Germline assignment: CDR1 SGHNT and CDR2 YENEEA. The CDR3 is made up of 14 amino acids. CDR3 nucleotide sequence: TGTGCCAGCATCGGCGGCCCCCCGAACACTGAAGCTTTCTTT. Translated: CASIGGPPNTEAFF.

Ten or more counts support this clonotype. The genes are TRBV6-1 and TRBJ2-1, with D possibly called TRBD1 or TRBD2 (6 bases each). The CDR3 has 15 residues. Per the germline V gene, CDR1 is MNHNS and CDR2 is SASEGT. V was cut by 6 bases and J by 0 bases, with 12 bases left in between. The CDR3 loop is CASRQGGSSYNEQFF. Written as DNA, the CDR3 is TGTGCCAGCAGACAAGGGGGGAGCTCCTACAATGAGCAGTTCTTC.

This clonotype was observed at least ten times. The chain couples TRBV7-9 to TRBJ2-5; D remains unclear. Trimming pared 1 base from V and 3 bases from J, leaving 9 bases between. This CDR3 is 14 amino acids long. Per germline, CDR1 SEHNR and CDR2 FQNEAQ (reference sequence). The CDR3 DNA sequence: TGTGCCAGCAGCTTAGTGGGCAGTAAAGAGACCCAGTACTTC. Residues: CASSLVGSKETQYF.

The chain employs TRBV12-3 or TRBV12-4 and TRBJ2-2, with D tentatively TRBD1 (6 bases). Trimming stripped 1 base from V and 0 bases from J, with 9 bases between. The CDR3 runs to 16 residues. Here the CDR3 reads CASSLEWTANTGELFF. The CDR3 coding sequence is TGTGCCAGCAGTTTAGAATGGACAGCGAACACCGGGGAGCTGTTTTTT.

As DNA, the CDR3 is TGCAGCGTCCGGCCTCGGGACTCCGAGCAGTACTTC. Translated: CSVRPRDSEQYF. This chain joins TRBV29-1 and TRBJ2-7, with D maybe TRBD2 (6 bases). V shed 6 bases and J shed 6 bases, with 15 bases lying between them. The CDR3 runs 12 residues. Germline V gene data show CDR1 as SQVTM and CDR2 as ANQGSEA.

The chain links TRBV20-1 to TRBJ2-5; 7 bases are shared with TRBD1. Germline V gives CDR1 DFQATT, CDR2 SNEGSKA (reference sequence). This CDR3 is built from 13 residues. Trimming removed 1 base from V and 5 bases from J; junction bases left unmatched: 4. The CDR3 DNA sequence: TGCAGTGCTAGAGCGACAGGGCGCGAGACCCAGTACTTC. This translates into CSARATGRETQYF.

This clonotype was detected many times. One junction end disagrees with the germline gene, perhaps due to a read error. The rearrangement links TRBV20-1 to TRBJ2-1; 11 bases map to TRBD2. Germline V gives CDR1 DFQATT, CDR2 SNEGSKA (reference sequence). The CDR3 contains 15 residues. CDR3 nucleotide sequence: TGCAGTGCTGGAGAGGGACTAGCGGTTTACAATGAGCAGTTCTTC. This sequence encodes CSAGEGLAVYNEQFF.

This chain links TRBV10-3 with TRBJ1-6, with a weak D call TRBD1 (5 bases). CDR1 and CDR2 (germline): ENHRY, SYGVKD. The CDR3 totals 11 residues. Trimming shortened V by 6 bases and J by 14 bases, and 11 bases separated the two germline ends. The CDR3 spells CAISPGGTLHF. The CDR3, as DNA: TGTGCCATCAGCCCTGGGGGGACCCTCCACTTT.